What follows is one T cell receptor beta chain and its context. The record originates from a study of shared clonotypes between healthy human individuals. This table comes from immunoSEQ multiplex PCR, and its TCRdb copy is limited to in-frame clones, with some not included. The data contain about 1.5 million clones, approximately 98% of them singletons. The receptor's source is a man younger than 45 in good health. Sequenced input: naive CD4+ T cells sorted from blood. Subset meaning: CD45RA+ positively selected.

DNA of the CDR3: TGTGCCAGTAGTATAGGCGTGGGGCCTGACGCGAACACCTTC. It specifies CASSIGVGPDANTF. The chain has TRBV19 and TRBJ1-2; D possibly corresponds to TRBD1 (5 bases). Germline assignment: CDR1 LNHDA and CDR2 SQIVND (reference sequence). The V end lost 1 base, the J end lost 12 bases, and 18 bases lay between the germline ends. The CDR3 is 14 amino acids.